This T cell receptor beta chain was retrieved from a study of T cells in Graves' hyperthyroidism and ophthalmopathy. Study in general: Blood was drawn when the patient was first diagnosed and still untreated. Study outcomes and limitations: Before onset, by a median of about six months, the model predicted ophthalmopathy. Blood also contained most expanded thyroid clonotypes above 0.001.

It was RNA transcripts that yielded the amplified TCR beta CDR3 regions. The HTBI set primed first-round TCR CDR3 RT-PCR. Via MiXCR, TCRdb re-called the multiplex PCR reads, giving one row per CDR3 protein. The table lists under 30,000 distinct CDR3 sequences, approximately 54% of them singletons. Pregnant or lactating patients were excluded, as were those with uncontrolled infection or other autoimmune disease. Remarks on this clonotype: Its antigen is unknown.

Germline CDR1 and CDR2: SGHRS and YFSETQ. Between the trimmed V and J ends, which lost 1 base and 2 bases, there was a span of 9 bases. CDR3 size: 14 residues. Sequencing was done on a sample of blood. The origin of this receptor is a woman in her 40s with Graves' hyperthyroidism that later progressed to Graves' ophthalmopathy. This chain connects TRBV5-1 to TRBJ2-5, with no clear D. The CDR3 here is CASSLWSAQETQYF. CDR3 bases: TGCGCCAGCAGCTTGTGGTCAGCTCAAGAGACCCAGTACTTC. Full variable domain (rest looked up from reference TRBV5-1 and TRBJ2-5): KAGVTQTPRYLIKTRGQQVTLSCSPISGHRSVSWYQQTPGQGLQFLFEYFSETQRNKGNFPGRFSGRQFSNSRSEMNVSTLELGDSALYLCASSLWSAQETQYFGPGTRLLVL.